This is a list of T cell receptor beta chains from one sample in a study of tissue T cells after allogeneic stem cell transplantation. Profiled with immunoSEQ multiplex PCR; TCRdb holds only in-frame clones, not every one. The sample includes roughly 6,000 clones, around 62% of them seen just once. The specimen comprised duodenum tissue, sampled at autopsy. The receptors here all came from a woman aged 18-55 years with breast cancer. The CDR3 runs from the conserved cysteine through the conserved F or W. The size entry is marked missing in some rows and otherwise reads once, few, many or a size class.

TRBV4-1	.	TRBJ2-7	CASSQETSGGGEQYF
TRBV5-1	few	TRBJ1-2	CASARIDSNYGYTF
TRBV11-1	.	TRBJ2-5	CATSPIGLLGETQYF
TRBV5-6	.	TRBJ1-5	CASSRDRVNQPQHF
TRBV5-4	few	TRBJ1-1	CASRAAVNTEAFF
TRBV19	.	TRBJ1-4	CASSERQGATDEKLFF
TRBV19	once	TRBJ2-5	CASSMGNQETQYF
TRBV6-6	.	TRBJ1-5	CGSRQGGQPQHF
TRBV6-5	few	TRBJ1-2	CASSSRWDADYGYTF
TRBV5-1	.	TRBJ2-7	CASSPRDSGEQYF
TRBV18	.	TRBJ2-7	CASSPASGQGIPQYF
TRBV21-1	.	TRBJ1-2	CASSNPVDRGGYTF
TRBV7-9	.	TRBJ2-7	CASSRTSGGGGSYEQYF
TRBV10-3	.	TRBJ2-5	CATLLEGGETQYF